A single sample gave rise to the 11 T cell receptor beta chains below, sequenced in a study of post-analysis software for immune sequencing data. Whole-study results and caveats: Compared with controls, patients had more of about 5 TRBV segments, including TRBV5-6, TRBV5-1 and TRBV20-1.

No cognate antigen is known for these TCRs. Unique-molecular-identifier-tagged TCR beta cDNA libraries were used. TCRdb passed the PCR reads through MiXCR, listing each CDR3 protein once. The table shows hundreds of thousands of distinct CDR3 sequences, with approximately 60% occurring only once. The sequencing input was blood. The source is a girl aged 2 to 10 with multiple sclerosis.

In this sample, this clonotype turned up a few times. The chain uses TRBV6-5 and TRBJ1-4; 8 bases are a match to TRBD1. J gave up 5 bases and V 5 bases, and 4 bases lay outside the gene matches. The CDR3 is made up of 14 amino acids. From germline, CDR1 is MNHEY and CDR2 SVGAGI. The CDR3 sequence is CASSITGGNEKLFF. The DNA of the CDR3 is TGTGCCAGCAGTATTACAGGGGGGAATGAAAAACTGTTTTTT.

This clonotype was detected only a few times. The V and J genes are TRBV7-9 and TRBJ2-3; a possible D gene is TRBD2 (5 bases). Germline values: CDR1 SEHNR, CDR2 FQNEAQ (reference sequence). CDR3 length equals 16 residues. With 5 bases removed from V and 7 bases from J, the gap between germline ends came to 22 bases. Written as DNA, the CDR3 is TGTGCCAGCAGCCCACTCTCCGGGAAGAGAAAAAATACGCAGTATTTT. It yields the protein CASSPLSGKRKNTQYF.

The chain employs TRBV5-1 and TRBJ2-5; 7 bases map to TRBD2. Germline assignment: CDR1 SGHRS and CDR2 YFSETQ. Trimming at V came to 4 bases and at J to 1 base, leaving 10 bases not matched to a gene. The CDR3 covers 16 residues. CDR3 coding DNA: TGCGCCAGCAGCCTCGATCGGGTAGCGGGCCAAGAGACCCAGTACTTC. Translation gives CASSLDRVAGQETQYF.

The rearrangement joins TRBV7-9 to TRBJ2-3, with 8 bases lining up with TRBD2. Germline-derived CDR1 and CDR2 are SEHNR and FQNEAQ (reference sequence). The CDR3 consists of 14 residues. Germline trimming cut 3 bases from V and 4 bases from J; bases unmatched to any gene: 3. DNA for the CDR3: TGTGCCAGCAGCTTGGTGACTAGCGCAGATACGCAGTATTTT. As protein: CASSLVTSADTQYF.

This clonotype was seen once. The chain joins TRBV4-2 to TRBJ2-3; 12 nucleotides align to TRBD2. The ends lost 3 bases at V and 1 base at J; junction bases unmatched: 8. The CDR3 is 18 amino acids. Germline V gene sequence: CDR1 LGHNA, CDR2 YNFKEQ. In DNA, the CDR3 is TGTGCCAGCAGCCACAAGGCGGCTAGCGGGGGGGGCACAGATACGCAGTATTTT. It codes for CASSHKAASGGGTDTQYF.

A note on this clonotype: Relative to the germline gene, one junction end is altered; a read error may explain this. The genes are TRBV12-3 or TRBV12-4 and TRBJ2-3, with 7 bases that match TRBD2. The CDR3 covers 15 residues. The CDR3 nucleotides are TGTGCCAGCAGTGAAGCGGGACCCGACACAGATACGCAGGATTTT. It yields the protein CASSEAGPDTDTQDF.

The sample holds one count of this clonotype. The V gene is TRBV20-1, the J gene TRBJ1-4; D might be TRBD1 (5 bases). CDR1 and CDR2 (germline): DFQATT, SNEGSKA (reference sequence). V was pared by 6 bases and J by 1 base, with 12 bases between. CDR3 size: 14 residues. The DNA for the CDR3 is TGCAGTGCCTCCCCGGACATAACTAATGAAAAACTGTTTTTT. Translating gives CSASPDITNEKLFF.

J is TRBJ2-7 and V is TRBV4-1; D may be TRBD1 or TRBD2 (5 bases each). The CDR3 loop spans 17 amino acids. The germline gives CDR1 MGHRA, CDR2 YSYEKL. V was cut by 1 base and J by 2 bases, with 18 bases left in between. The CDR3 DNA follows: TGCGCCAGCAGCCAAGGGTGGGACGAGGGGATCACCTACGAGCAGTACTTC. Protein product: CASSQGWDEGITYEQYF.

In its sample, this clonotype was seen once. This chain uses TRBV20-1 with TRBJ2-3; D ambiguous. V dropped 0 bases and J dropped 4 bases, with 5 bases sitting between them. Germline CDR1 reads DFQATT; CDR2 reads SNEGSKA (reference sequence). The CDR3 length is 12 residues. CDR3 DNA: TGCAGTGCTAGAGATGGATCAGATACGCAGTATTTT. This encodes CSARDGSDTQYF.

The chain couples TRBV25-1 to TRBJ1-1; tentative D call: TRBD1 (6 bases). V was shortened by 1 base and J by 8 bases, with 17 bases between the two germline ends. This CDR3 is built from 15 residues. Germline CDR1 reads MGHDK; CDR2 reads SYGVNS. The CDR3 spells CASSEWGVRGTEAFF. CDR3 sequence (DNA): TGTGCCAGCAGTGAATGGGGGGTGAGGGGGACCGAAGCTTTCTTT.

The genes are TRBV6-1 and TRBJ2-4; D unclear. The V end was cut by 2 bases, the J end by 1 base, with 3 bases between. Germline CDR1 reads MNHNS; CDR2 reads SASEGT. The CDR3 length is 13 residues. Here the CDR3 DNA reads TGTGCCAGCAGTGAAAAGGCCAAAAACATTCAGTACTTC. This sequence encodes CASSEKAKNIQYF.